This entry lists 21 T cell receptor beta chains sequenced from one sample in a study of T cells in Graves' hyperthyroidism and ophthalmopathy. RNA transcripts gave rise to amplified TCR beta CDR3 regions. When the TCR CDR3 underwent first-round RT-PCR, the HTBI primer set was used. TCRdb fed the multiplex PCR reads into MiXCR, producing one record per CDR3 protein. The sample consists of 250,000 to 350,000 distinct CDR3 sequences, about 20% of them appearing once. The sample taken for sequencing was blood. The origin of the receptors is a man aged 25 to 40 with Graves' ophthalmopathy.

The chain couples TRBV15 to TRBJ1-1; D remains ambiguous. Trimming removed 6 bases from V and 2 bases from J, with 10 bases in between. The length of the CDR3 is 13 residues. Germline CDR1 and CDR2: LNHNV and YYDKDF (reference sequence). CDR3 in DNA: TGTGCCACCAGACGGATCTCTAACACTGAAGCTTTCTTT. Protein sequence: CATRRISNTEAFF.

CDR3 sequence: CASSLGGYNNQPQHF. The CDR3, as DNA: TGTGCCAGCAGTTTAGGGGGGTATAACAATCAGCCCCAGCATTTT. This chain uses TRBV12-3 or TRBV12-4 with TRBJ1-5; perhaps TRBD1 as D (5 bases). CDR3 size: 15 residues. Trimming removed 1 base at V and 3 bases at J, with 10 bases between.

There are many counts of this clonotype. The chain is built from TRBV12-3 or TRBV12-4 and TRBJ2-7; D call uncertain. V gave up 2 bases and J gave up 0 bases, with 8 bases separating them. This CDR3 is 14 amino acids long. This CDR3 is CASSLMEYSYEQYF. The CDR3, as DNA: TGTGCCAGCAGTTTAATGGAGTACTCCTACGAGCAGTACTTC.

The chain employs TRBV20-1 and TRBJ2-7, with 16 bases fitting TRBD2. Germline assignment: CDR1 DFQATT and CDR2 SNEGSKA (reference sequence). With V trimmed by 6 bases and J by 2 bases, 10 bases remained unmatched. The CDR3 consists of 17 residues. The CDR3: CSATPGLAGGLTYEQYF. The CDR3, as DNA: TGCAGTGCCACTCCGGGACTAGCGGGAGGGCTTACCTACGAGCAGTACTTC.

The chain combines TRBV18 with TRBJ2-1, with 10 positions matching TRBD2. V was clipped by 5 bases and J by 2 bases; unmatched bases: 9. The CDR3 runs 17 residues. Germline V gene lookup returns CDR1 KGHSH and CDR2 LQKENI. CDR3 sequence (DNA): TGTGCCAGCTCATCCCCGAGCGGGAGGGCTACCTACAATGAGCAGTTCTTC. Translation gives CASSSPSGRATYNEQFF.

The rearrangement joins TRBV4-1 to TRBJ1-6; 8 bases agree with TRBD1. J was trimmed by 10 bases and V by 2 bases; bases with no gene match: 7. Germline lookup yields CDR1 MGHRA and CDR2 YSYEKL. The CDR3 is 15 residues long. The CDR3 nucleotides are TGCGCCAGCAGCCAAATACTAACAGGGGGGTCACCCCTCCACTTT. This gives the protein CASSQILTGGSPLHF.

This clonotype was counted between two and nine times. This chain connects TRBV28 to TRBJ2-7; 7 nucleotides agree with TRBD1. V lost 4 bases and J lost 4; bases outside the gene matches: 7. CDR3 size: 14 residues. Germline values: CDR1 MDHEN, CDR2 SYDVKM. CDR3 loop: CASSSMTGHYEQYF. The CDR3 nucleotides read TGTGCCAGCAGTTCCATGACAGGGCATTACGAGCAGTACTTC. The variable domain in full, with the rest retrieved from reference TRBV28 and TRBJ2-7, is DVKVTQSSRYLVKRTGEKVFLECVQDMDHENMFWYRQDPGLGLRLIYFSYDVKMKEKGDIPEGYSVSREKKERFSLILESASTNQTSMYLCASSSMTGHYEQYFGPGTRLTVT.

This clonotype occurred many times. This chain joins TRBV3-1 and TRBJ1-5; weak D call: TRBD1 (6 bases). The CDR3 spans 15 residues. Germline CDR1 LGHDT, CDR2 YNNKEL (reference sequence). Trimming cost V 2 bases and J 7 bases, with 15 bases left between them. In DNA form, the CDR3 reads TGTGCCAGCAGCCAAAGACAGGATGGTATCCAGCCCCAGCATTTT. Its protein is CASSQRQDGIQPQHF.

This clonotype was recorded a few times. The chain combines TRBV7-3 with TRBJ2-2; the D is unclear. CDR3 length: 14 amino acids. CDR1 SGHTA and CDR2 FQGTGA come from the germline V gene. V was trimmed by 4 bases and J by 0 bases, leaving 6 bases between them. The CDR3 sequence is CASSSQTNTGELFF. In DNA form, the CDR3 reads TGTGCCAGCAGCTCCCAAACGAACACCGGGGAGCTGTTTTTT. Complete variable domain (other parts from reference TRBV7-3 and TRBJ2-2): GAGVSQTPSNKVTEKGKYVELRCDPISGHTALYWYRQSLGQGPEFLIYFQGTGAADDSGLPNDRFFAVRPEGSVSTLKIQRTERGDSAVYLCASSSQTNTGELFFGEGSRLTVL.

The sample holds many counts of this clonotype. The rearrangement links TRBV28 to TRBJ2-7; D may correspond to TRBD1 or TRBD2 (6 bases each). This CDR3 region has 15 residues. The germline V gene encodes CDR1 MDHEN and CDR2 SYDVKM. V was cut by 6 bases and J by 0 bases, with 15 bases left in between. CDR3 region: CASSYREEISYEQYF. The DNA of the CDR3 is TGTGCCAGCAGCTACAGGGAGGAGATCTCCTACGAGCAGTACTTC.

This clonotype turned up a few times. This chain joins TRBV3-1 and TRBJ2-5; no firm D call. This CDR3 region has 13 residues. Germline CDR1 and CDR2: LGHDT and YNNKEL (reference sequence). Trimming shortened V by 6 bases and J by 5 bases, and 13 bases separated the two germline ends. CDR3: CASSYLGAETQYF. CDR3 nucleotide sequence: TGTGCCAGCAGTTACCTCGGAGCGGAGACCCAGTACTTC.

This clonotype appeared a few times. The chain is built from TRBV5-6 and TRBJ2-3, with 12 bases matching TRBD2. This CDR3 spans 13 amino acids. V gave up 4 bases and J gave up 11 bases; unmatched junction bases: 5. CDR1 and CDR2 (germline): SGHDT, YYEEEE. As DNA, the CDR3 is TGTGCCAGCAGCCGTGGACTAGCGGGAATGCAGTATTTT. Protein sequence: CASSRGLAGMQYF.

As regards this clonotype: It may be a read error: a sequence one base away is much more abundant. The CDR3 loop is CASSPGTAHYSEQFF. The DNA of the CDR3 is TGTGCCAGCTCACCAGGGACAGCCCACTACAGTGAGCAGTTCTTC. This chain links TRBV18 with TRBJ2-1; the match to TRBD1 covers 7 bases. The germline gives CDR1 KGHSH, CDR2 LQKENI. The CDR3 runs to 15 residues.

CDR3 in amino acids: CASSDTAAGPYEQYF. For the CDR3, the DNA is TGTGCTTCGAGCGACACCGCAGCGGGTCCCTACGAGCAGTACTTC. The chain combines TRBV5-8 with TRBJ2-7, with a tentative D call TRBD2 (6 bases). The CDR3 runs to 15 residues. Germline values: CDR1 SGHTS, CDR2 YDEGEE.

This clonotype was detected a few times. The V gene is TRBV15, the J gene TRBJ2-5; the D gene is possibly TRBD1 (6 bases). Between the trimmed V and J ends, which lost 1 base and 3 bases, there was a span of 6 bases. The CDR3 length is 13 residues. The germline gives CDR1 LNHNV, CDR2 YYDKDF (reference sequence). CDR3 sequence: CATSRGTEETQYF. In nucleotides, the CDR3 is TGTGCCACCAGCAGAGGGACAGAAGAGACCCAGTACTTC.

This clonotype has only a few counts. The V call is TRBV28, the J call TRBJ2-7; TRBD2 is a possible D gene (6 bases). Germline-derived CDR1 and CDR2 are MDHEN and SYDVKM. V lost 6 bases, J lost 6 bases, and 24 bases lay in between. The CDR3 spans 16 residues. The CDR3 is CASRLISNSGFGEQYF. CDR3 sequence (DNA): TGTGCCAGCAGACTGATTAGTAATAGCGGATTTGGCGAGCAGTACTTC. Full variable domain (outside the CDR3, taken from reference TRBV28 and TRBJ2-7): DVKVTQSSRYLVKRTGEKVFLECVQDMDHENMFWYRQDPGLGLRLIYFSYDVKMKEKGDIPEGYSVSREKKERFSLILESASTNQTSMYLCASRLISNSGFGEQYFGPGTRLTVT.

This clonotype was counted ten times or more. The CDR3 region is CASSEGYTEAFF. The CDR3 DNA reads TGTGCCAGCAGTGAGGGATACACTGAAGCTTTCTTT. J is TRBJ1-1 and V is TRBV25-1; D is uncertain. The germline CDR1 and CDR2 sequences are MGHDK and SYGVNS. V lost 3 bases and J 3 bases, leaving 5 bases between the germline ends. CDR3 length: 12 residues. Variable domain in full (rest from reference TRBV25-1 and TRBJ1-1): EADIYQTPRYLVIGTGKKITLECSQTMGHDKMYWYQQDPGMELHLIHYSYGVNSTEKGDLSSESTVSRIRTEHFPLTLESARPSHTSQYLCASSEGYTEAFFGQGTRLTVV.

The chain carries TRBV3-1 and TRBJ1-2, with 9 bases that match TRBD1. Germline V CDR1 and CDR2: LGHDT, YNNKEL (reference sequence). The CDR3 covers 15 residues. The ends lost 4 bases at V and 4 bases at J; junction bases unmatched: 7. The CDR3 loop is CASSPSRTGAYGYTF. CDR3 bases: TGTGCCAGCAGCCCTTCCAGGACAGGGGCCTATGGCTACACCTTC.

Turning to this clonotype: A read error is possible here, since a much larger clone lies one base away. The chain links TRBV20-1 to TRBJ2-1; 14 bases match TRBD2. Germline lookup yields CDR1 DFQATT and CDR2 SNEGSKA (reference sequence). The CDR3 extends over 18 amino acids. J gave up 5 bases and V 6 bases, and 15 bases lay outside the gene matches. This CDR3 is CSAGSGLAGVGRHNEQFF. The CDR3 DNA sequence: TGCAGTGCCGGCTCGGGACTAGCGGGAGTGGGTCGACACAATGAGCAGTTCTTC.

This clonotype was counted at least ten times. The rearrangement joins TRBV20-1 to TRBJ2-3; 13 nucleotides agree with TRBD2. With V trimmed by 0 bases and J by 3 bases, 6 bases remained unmatched. This CDR3 spans 17 amino acids. Germline CDR1 DFQATT, CDR2 SNEGSKA (reference sequence). CDR3: CSARDLTSGRRTDTQYF. In DNA form, the CDR3 reads TGCAGTGCTAGAGATTTGACTAGCGGGAGGAGGACAGATACGCAGTATTTT.

This clonotype was observed a handful of times. V and J are TRBV5-1 and TRBJ2-5, with D perhaps matching TRBD1 (6 bases). The CDR3 spans 14 residues. V was cut by 3 bases and J by 4 bases, with 13 bases left in between. Germline-derived CDR1 and CDR2 are SGHRS and YFSETQ. The CDR3 reads CASSYRAPGETQYF. CDR3 in DNA: TGCGCCAGCAGCTACAGGGCGCCCGGAGAGACCCAGTACTTC.